The T cell receptor beta chain described here comes from a study of blood T cell repertoires in COVID-19. Source study methods: Amplification from reference gene primers served as the basis for estimated nucleated cell counts. The method was immunoSEQ multiplex PCR; TCRdb's version includes in-frame clones alone and lacks a portion of them. V and J calls and clone size are as listed in that table; D and trimming were resolved from the DNA. The table includes about 460,000 clones, roughly nine tenths detected once. V shed 6 bases and J 0 bases; nucleotides not matched to a gene: 5. This CDR3 is built from 14 residues. Germline assignment: CDR1 MNHNY and CDR2 SVGAGI (reference sequence).

This chain uses TRBV6-6 with TRBJ2-7; 7 bases match TRBD1. The source of this sequence is a woman aged 55-70 years who had recovered from COVID-19. Source material: PBMCs or T cells enriched from blood (not recorded which). For the CDR3, the DNA is TGTGCCAGCAGGACAGGGTCCCACTCCTACGAGCAGTACTTC. This gives the protein CASRTGSHSYEQYF.